The subject of this entry is one T cell receptor beta chain. Trimming cost V 4 bases and J 9 bases; bases outside gene matches: 9. The CDR3 length is 15 residues. In germline, CDR1 is LGHNA, CDR2 YNFKEQ. The assay was immunoSEQ multiplex PCR, and TCRdb's table has in-frame clones only and misses some. The sample holds fewer than 1.6 million clones, about 98.5% seen once. This entry comes from a study of shared clonotypes between healthy human individuals. The gene calls are TRBV4-2 and TRBJ2-2; 9 nucleotides agree with TRBD2. The sequenced sample was naive CD4+ T cells sorted from blood. Subset of the sample: CD45RA+ positively selected. The sequence came from a man aged 25 to 40 in good health. This CDR3 is CASSPTPAGGRELFF. As DNA, the CDR3 is TGTGCCAGCAGCCCTACGCCAGCGGGGGGCCGGGAGCTGTTTTTT.